This TCR beta chain was found in a study of control samples from healthy donors and cancer patients. TCRdb keeps only in-frame clones here, not all; method: immunoSEQ multiplex PCR. Of roughly 120,000 clones listed, 80% to 90% are singletons. V trimming: 6 bases; J trimming: 4 bases; junction bases outside the gene matches: 8. The CDR3 runs 14 residues. The germline V gene has CDR1 LNHDA and CDR2 SQIVND (reference sequence). The chain carries TRBV19 and TRBJ1-1; 7 nucleotides match TRBD1. Sequencing input: PBMCs. This sequence originates from a woman aged 50 to 65 with colorectal cancer. The DNA for the CDR3 is TGTGCCAGTAGACGGACAGGAAGGAGCACTGAAGCTTTCTTT. It yields the protein CASRRTGRSTEAFF.